This T cell receptor (beta chain) was sequenced during a study of control samples from healthy donors and cancer patients. Clones were sequenced by immunoSEQ multiplex PCR, and TCRdb holds only the in-frame ones, with some missing. The sample shows around 95,000 clones, about 90% of them seen only once. The CDR3 runs to 14 residues. V dropped 6 bases and J dropped 3; count of bases not matched to a gene: 11. Germline V gives CDR1 SQVTM, CDR2 ANQGSEA. The sequenced sample was blood. The sequence derives from a woman aged 50 to 60 in good health. This chain uses TRBV29-1 with TRBJ2-7, with TRBD1 matching over 7 bases. CDR3 loop: CSVGLQGQHYEQYF. Written as DNA, the CDR3 is TGCAGCGTCGGATTACAGGGGCAACACTACGAGCAGTACTTC.